This T cell receptor beta chain came from a study of control samples from healthy donors and cancer patients. Assay: immunoSEQ multiplex PCR; the TCRdb copy retains only in-frame clones and omits some. The table has 140,000 or so clones, 75% to 95% seen once; the top ten hold about 3.2%. The TCR was taken from a young man in good health. Sequenced: blood.

The CDR3 spells CATSRVRNQPQHF. The CDR3 nucleotides are TGTGCCACCAGCAGGGTCCGTAATCAGCCCCAGCATTTT. The chain employs TRBV15 and TRBJ1-5; D is uncertain. Trimming cost V 3 bases and J 4 bases, with 7 bases left between them. This CDR3 contains 13 residues. In germline, CDR1 is LNHNV, CDR2 YYDKDF (reference sequence).